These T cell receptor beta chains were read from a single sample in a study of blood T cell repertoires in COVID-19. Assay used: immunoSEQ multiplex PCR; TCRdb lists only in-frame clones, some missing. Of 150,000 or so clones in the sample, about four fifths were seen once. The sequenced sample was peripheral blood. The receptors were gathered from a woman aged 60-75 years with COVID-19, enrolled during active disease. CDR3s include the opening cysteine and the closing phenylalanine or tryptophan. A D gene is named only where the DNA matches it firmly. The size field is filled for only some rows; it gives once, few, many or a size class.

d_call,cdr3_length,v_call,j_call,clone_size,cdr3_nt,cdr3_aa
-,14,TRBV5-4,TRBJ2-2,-,TGTGCCAGCAGCTTGGCTCCCGGAGGAGGGGAGCTGTTTTTT,CASSLAPGGGELFF
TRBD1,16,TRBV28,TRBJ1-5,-,TGTGCCAGCAGTTTATTTACCCCCACAGGGGTCCAGCCCCAGCATTTT,CASSLFTPTGVQPQHF
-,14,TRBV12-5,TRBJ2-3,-,TGTGCTAGTGGTCCTGGACTACACACAGATACGCAGTATTTT,CASGPGLHTDTQYF
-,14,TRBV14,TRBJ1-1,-,TGTGCCAGCAGCCCCACACAGGGAGACACTGAAGCTTTCTTT,CASSPTQGDTEAFF
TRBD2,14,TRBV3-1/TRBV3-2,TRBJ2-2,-,TGTGCCAGCAGCCATGGGACTAGTAATGGGGAGCTGTTTTTT,CASSHGTSNGELFF
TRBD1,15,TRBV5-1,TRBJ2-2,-,TGCGCCAGCAGCCTGGGACAGAGAAATACCGGGGAGCTGTTTTTT,CASSLGQRNTGELFF
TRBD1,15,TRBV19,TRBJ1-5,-,TGTGCCAGTAGTATCAGGACAGGTAGCAATCAGCCCCAGCATTTT,CASSIRTGSNQPQHF
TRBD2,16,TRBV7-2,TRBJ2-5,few,TGTGCCAGCAGCTTAGATTTAGCGGGGGGGCGCGAGACCCAGTACTTC,CASSLDLAGGRETQYF
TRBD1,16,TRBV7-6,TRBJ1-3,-,TGTGCCAGCAGCCCCCTGGGACAGCTCTCTGGAAACACCATATATTTT,CASSPLGQLSGNTIYF
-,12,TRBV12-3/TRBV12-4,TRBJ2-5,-,TGTGCCAGCTCCCAGGGCCGAGAGACCCAGTACTTC,CASSQGRETQYF
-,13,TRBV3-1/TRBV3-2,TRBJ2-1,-,TGTGCCAGCAGCTCGAGCTCCTACAATGAGCAGTTCTTC,CASSSSSYNEQFF
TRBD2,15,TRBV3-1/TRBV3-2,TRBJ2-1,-,TGTGCCAGCAGCCGACGACTAGCGGGGGGGGGTGAGCAGTTCTTC,CASSRRLAGGGEQFF
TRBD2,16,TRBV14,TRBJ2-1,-,TGTGCCAGCAGCCTACGGCTAGCGGGGTCCTACAATGAGCAGTTCTTC,CASSLRLAGSYNEQFF
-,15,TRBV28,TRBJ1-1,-,TGTGCCAGCAGTTTATATGCGAATCTGAACACTGAAGCTTTCTTT,CASSLYANLNTEAFF
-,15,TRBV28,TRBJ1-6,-,TGTGCCAGCAGCCCAGCGGGCGTTTCCAAATCACCCCTCCACTTT,CASSPAGVSKSPLHF
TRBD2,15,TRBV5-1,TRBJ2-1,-,TGCGCCAGCAGCTCGGTGCTAGCGGGAGCAAATGAGCAGTTCTTC,CASSSVLAGANEQFF
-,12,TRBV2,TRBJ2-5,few,TGTGCCAGCAGTATAGACAGGGAGACCCAGTACTTC,CASSIDRETQYF
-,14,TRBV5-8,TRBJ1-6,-,TGTGCCAGCACCACAAAGGTCAGGAATTCACCCCTCCACTTT,CASTTKVRNSPLHF
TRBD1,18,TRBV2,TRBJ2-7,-,TGTGCCAGCAGCGCTACTCACTCAACAGGGGCGTCATCCTACGAGCAGTACTTC,CASSATHSTGASSYEQYF
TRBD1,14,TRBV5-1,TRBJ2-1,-,TGCGCCAGCAGCATGGGACAGCCAGACAATGAGCAGTTCTTC,CASSMGQPDNEQFF
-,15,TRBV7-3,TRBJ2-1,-,TGTGCCAGCAGCCCCGCGGCTAGCGTGCGGGCGTGGCAGTTCTTC,CASSPAASVRAWQFF
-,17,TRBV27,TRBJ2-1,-,TGTGCCAGCAGTTACCGGGCCATCCTAGCCTCCTACAATGAGCAGTTCTTC,CASSYRAILASYNEQFF
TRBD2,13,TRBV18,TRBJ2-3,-,TGTGCCACCGCATCGGGGGGGACAGATACGCAGTATTTT,CATASGGTDTQYF